These 13 T cell receptor beta chains were sequenced from one sample in a study of T cell responses to AZD1222 COVID-19 vaccine. Clones were read by immunoSEQ multiplex PCR, and TCRdb kept only the in-frame ones, dropping some. The sample comprises 190,000 or so clones, approximately 93% of which are singletons, and over 0.95% rests with the top ten. This sample comprised peripheral blood, obtained 28 days after the second AZD1222 dose. These receptors all stem from an adult who received the AZD1222 COVID-19 vaccine.

The genes are TRBV4-2 and TRBJ1-1, with TRBD1 as a possible D gene (5 bases). V gave up 0 bases and J gave up 5 bases, with 13 bases separating them. CDR3 length: 15 residues. In germline, CDR1 is LGHNA, CDR2 YNFKEQ. The CDR3 DNA reads as TGTGCCAGCAGCCAAGATCCGGTCCGGGGGACTGAAGCTTTCTTT. Translation: CASSQDPVRGTEAFF.

V usage is TRBV15 and J usage is TRBJ2-5; D remains unclear. The CDR3 covers 15 residues. The V gene's germline CDR1 is LNHNV and CDR2 YYDKDF (reference sequence). Trimming cost V 0 bases and J 2 bases, with 10 bases left between them. CDR3 amino acids: CATSRDFYGQETQYF. CDR3 coding DNA: TGTGCCACCAGCAGAGATTTTTACGGACAAGAGACCCAGTACTTC.

V usage is TRBV7-2 and J usage is TRBJ1-5, with TRBD1 identical over 11 bases. The CDR3 runs to 15 residues. The germline gives CDR1 SGHTA, CDR2 FQGNSA. The V and J ends lost 5 bases and 7 bases, in that order; junction bases with no gene match: 7. The CDR3 DNA follows: TGTGCCAGCAGCCTCCACCGGGACAGGGGGCAGCCCCAGCATTTT. It specifies CASSLHRDRGQPQHF.

The J gene is TRBJ1-1, the V gene TRBV7-3, with D possibly TRBD1 on 5 matching bases. V lost 5 bases, J lost 3 bases, and 10 bases lay in between. The CDR3 sequence is 13 residues long. Per germline, CDR1 SGHTA and CDR2 FQGTGA. CDR3 nucleotides: TGTGCCAGCAGCCTCCGACAGTACACTGAAGCTTTCTTT. Encoded protein: CASSLRQYTEAFF.

V gene TRBV7-9 combines with J gene TRBJ2-2, with D possibly TRBD2 on 6 matching bases. Germline V gene data show CDR1 as SEHNR and CDR2 as FQNEAQ (reference sequence). Deletions cut 3 bases from V and 1 base from J, with 9 bases between. The CDR3 length is 15 residues. CDR3 region: CASSFGTLNTGELFF. CDR3 coding DNA: TGTGCCAGCAGCTTCGGGACTTTGAACACCGGGGAGCTGTTTTTT.

V usage is TRBV30 and J usage is TRBJ1-4, with D possibly TRBD1 on 5 matching bases. Trimming cost V 2 bases and J 8 bases, with 15 bases left between them. Looked up from germline, CDR1 is GTSNPN and CDR2 is SVGIG (reference sequence). The CDR3 is 14 residues long. CDR3 coding DNA: TGTGCCTGGAGTAATGGGGCCAGGGCCGAAAAACTGTTTTTT. This codes for CAWSNGARAEKLFF.

This clone was counted a single time. The chain combines TRBV4-3 with TRBJ2-2; D might be TRBD2 (6 bases). From germline, CDR1 is LGHNA and CDR2 YSLEER. The V gene lost 1 base and the J gene lost 6 bases, with 12 bases spanning the gap. The CDR3 has 15 amino acids. The CDR3 region is CASSQGLTRPGELFF. For the CDR3, the DNA is TGCGCCAGCAGCCAAGGGTTGACTAGACCCGGGGAGCTGTTTTTT.

The rearrangement links TRBV12-3 or TRBV12-4 to TRBJ2-3; TRBD1 or TRBD2 may be the D gene (5 bases each). Trimming cost V 0 bases and J 4 bases, with 5 bases left between them. The CDR3 covers 13 residues. The CDR3: CASSLAGADTQYF. DNA for the CDR3: TGTGCCAGCAGTTTAGCGGGGGCAGATACGCAGTATTTT.

This clone showed up just once. This chain joins TRBV5-6 and TRBJ2-5; no reliable D call. Germline V gene data show CDR1 as SGHDT and CDR2 as YYEEEE. Trimming left V 2 bases short and J 3 bases short, with 11 bases between. This CDR3 comprises 14 residues. The CDR3 coding sequence is TGTGCCAGCAGCTTTGGCGGCGGAGAAGAGACCCAGTACTTC. Translated: CASSFGGGEETQYF.

The V and J genes are TRBV19 and TRBJ1-5; no reliable D call. Germline V lookup: CDR1 LNHDA, CDR2 SQIVND (reference sequence). This CDR3 has 14 residues. V was shortened by 5 bases and J by 2 bases, with 10 bases between the two germline ends. In nucleotides, the CDR3 is TGTGCCAGTAGTCAGGCAGGCGGCAATCAGCCCCAGCATTTT. Residues: CASSQAGGNQPQHF. The variable domain in full, with the rest retrieved from reference TRBV19 and TRBJ1-5, is DGGITQSPKYLFRKEGQNVTLSCEQNLNHDAMYWYRQDPGQGLRLIYYSQIVNDFQKGDIAEGYSVSREKKESFPLTVTSAQKNPTAFYLCASSQAGGNQPQHFGDGTRLSIL.

This chain uses TRBV5-1 with TRBJ1-1; TRBD1 is a possible D gene (6 bases). The CDR3 runs to 15 residues. CDR1 and CDR2 from the germline V gene are SGHRS and YFSETQ. Trimming cost V 4 bases and J 3 bases, with 16 bases left between them. CDR3 loop: CASSKTAGDYTEAFF. The CDR3 nucleotides are TGCGCCAGCAGCAAAACAGCAGGGGATTACACTGAAGCTTTCTTT. Full variable domain (rest looked up from reference TRBV5-1 and TRBJ1-1): KAGVTQTPRYLIKTRGQQVTLSCSPISGHRSVSWYQQTPGQGLQFLFEYFSETQRNKGNFPGRFSGRQFSNSRSEMNVSTLELGDSALYLCASSKTAGDYTEAFFGQGTRLTVV.

The CDR3 DNA reads TGTGCCACCAGTGGGGACGGCAATCAGCCCCAGCATTTT. This gives the protein CATSGDGNQPQHF. The chain links TRBV24-1 to TRBJ1-5; tentatively, D is TRBD1 (5 bases). Germline-derived CDR1 and CDR2 are KGHDR and SFDVKD. The length of the CDR3 is 13 residues. Trimming shortened V by 5 bases and J by 2 bases, and 6 bases separated the two germline ends.

The V gene is TRBV2, the J gene TRBJ1-2; the D gene is possibly TRBD1 (5 bases). Trimming cost V 6 bases and J 0 bases, with 14 bases left between them. The V gene's germline CDR1 is SNHLY and CDR2 FYNNEI. The CDR3 runs 15 residues. The CDR3 here is CASRSGGGANYGYTF. Here the CDR3 DNA reads TGTGCCAGCAGGTCGGGGGGAGGCGCTAACTATGGCTACACCTTC.